The clone carrying this T cell receptor (beta chain) showed up many times. Its antigen remains unknown. This specimen belongs to a study of T cells in Graves' hyperthyroidism and ophthalmopathy. Overall study context: Peripheral blood was drawn at first diagnosis, prior to all treatment. Study results and limitations: Most thyroid clonotypes that were expanded above 0.001 also turned up in blood.

Using RNA transcripts as the source, TCR beta CDR3 regions were amplified. RT-PCR in the first round (using the HTBI primer set) targeted the TCR CDR3. TCRdb re-analysed the multiplex PCR reads in MiXCR, keeping a single row per CDR3 protein. The sample carries roughly 250,000 distinct CDR3 sequences, about 20% recorded once. Germline assignment: CDR1 SEHNR and CDR2 FQNEAQ (reference sequence). V was pared by 5 bases and J by 2 bases, with 5 bases of the junction left unmatched. The CDR3 runs to 14 residues. Ophthalmopathy patients had moderate-to-severe active disease, CAS ≥3, NOSPECS ≥4, and disease duration under 3 months.

The sequence came from a man younger than 45 with Graves' ophthalmopathy. V usage is TRBV7-9 and J usage is TRBJ1-1; 7 bases match TRBD1. Sequenced sample: blood. CDR3 region: CASSTRQGNTEAFF. The CDR3 DNA follows: TGTGCCAGCAGCACCCGACAGGGAAACACTGAAGCTTTCTTT. The entire variable domain, with the rest obtained from reference TRBV7-9 and TRBJ1-1, is as follows: DTGVSQNPRHKITKRGQNVTFRCDPISEHNRLYWYRQTLGQGPEFLTYFQNEAQLEKSRLLSDRFSAERPKGSFSTLEIQRTEQGDSAMYLCASSTRQGNTEAFFGQGTRLTVV.